The 18 T cell receptor beta chains below were found in one sample sequenced in a study of cytomegalovirus exposure and HLA in healthy donors. 13 Jbeta primers and 60 Vbeta primers were used for the PCR. Sequencing was performed with immunoSEQ multiplex PCR; in TCRdb, only in-frame clones are kept and a portion is missing. In total, the table holds 70,000 or so clones. Sequences were obtained from PBMCs. The receptors shown here come from a man aged 35 to 55 in good health and CMV-seronegative.

V gene TRBV5-5 combines with J gene TRBJ2-7, with unresolved D. Germline CDR1 reads SGHKS; CDR2 reads YYEKEE (reference sequence). Trimming removed 0 bases from V and 6 bases from J, with 13 bases in between. There are 14 residues in the CDR3. The CDR3 reads CASSLDTLRAEQYF. The CDR3 nucleotides read TGTGCCAGCAGCTTGGACACACTAAGAGCCGAGCAGTACTTC.

This rearrangement joins TRBV7-2 to TRBJ2-5; a possible D gene is TRBD2 (5 bases). V was trimmed by 2 bases and J by 0 bases, leaving 10 bases between them. The germline gives CDR1 SGHTA, CDR2 FQGNSA. CDR3 size: 15 residues. This CDR3 reads CASSLRGSYQETQYF. In nucleotides, the CDR3 is TGTGCCAGCAGCTTACGAGGGAGTTACCAAGAGACCCAGTACTTC.

This chain links TRBV6-1 with TRBJ2-7; 8 bases are shared with TRBD2. The CDR3 has 14 amino acids. The trim removed 6 bases at V and 7 bases at J, leaving 11 bases unmatched. The germline gives CDR1 MNHNS, CDR2 SASEGT. CDR3 in DNA: TGTGCCAGCAGCGGGAGGGACTGGGGTGAAGAGCAGTACTTC. This encodes CASSGRDWGEEQYF.

The chain links TRBV6-6 to TRBJ1-1, with 9 bases identical to TRBD1. J gave up 5 bases and V 6 bases, and 10 bases lay outside the gene matches. This CDR3 contains 15 residues. Per the germline V gene, CDR1 is MNHNY and CDR2 is SVGAGI (reference sequence). CDR3 bases: TGTGCCAGCAGCCAAACAGGGGGCGGTGGGACTGAAGCTTTCTTT. It translates to CASSQTGGGGTEAFF.

Frequency places this clone as medium-sized (0.01 to 0.1%). Different DNA sequences within this sample yield the same CDR3. This chain links TRBV2 with TRBJ1-2; 7 nucleotides line up with TRBD1. V shed 4 bases, J shed 2 bases, and the junction held 1 base outside the gene matches. Germline CDR1 reads SNHLY; CDR2 reads FYNNEI. There are 13 residues in the CDR3. As DNA, the CDR3 is TGTGCCAGCAGTGTACAGGGGAACTATGGCTACACCTTC. Amino acids: CASSVQGNYGYTF.

The rearrangement links TRBV28 to TRBJ2-2; D possibly corresponds to TRBD2 (5 bases). Germline CDR1 MDHEN, CDR2 SYDVKM. V lost 6 bases to trimming and J lost 6 bases, with 14 bases between them. CDR3 length: 14 residues. The chain's CDR3 is CASRLRVEAGELFF. DNA of the CDR3: TGTGCCAGCAGGTTAAGGGTGGAGGCCGGGGAGCTGTTTTTT.

The chain joins TRBV18 to TRBJ1-1, with TRBD1 as a possible D gene (6 bases). V gave up 0 bases and J gave up 1 base, with 6 bases separating them. The CDR3 runs to 14 residues. The germline CDR1 and CDR2 sequences are KGHSH and LQKENI. Written as DNA, the CDR3 is TGTGCCAGCTCACCACCAGGGGGGAACACTGAAGCTTTCTTT. This codes for CASSPPGGNTEAFF.

This chain links TRBV2 with TRBJ1-2, with 8 nucleotides matching TRBD1. Germline CDR1 is SNHLY and CDR2 is FYNNEI. This CDR3 has 13 amino acids. Losses at the gene ends were 5 bases for V and 6 bases for J; bases not matched to a gene: 5. CDR3 sequence: CASSYQGANGYTF. The DNA of the CDR3 is TGTGCCAGCAGTTATCAGGGGGCGAATGGCTACACCTTC. Filled out from reference TRBV2 and TRBJ1-2, the complete variable domain reads EPEVTQTPSHQVTQMGQEVILRCVPISNHLYFYWYRQILGQKVEFLVSFYNNEISEKSEIFDDQFSVERPDGSNFTLKIRSTKLEDSAMYFCASSYQGANGYTFGSGTRLTVV.

The V and J genes are TRBV19 and TRBJ1-5, with 10 bases matching TRBD1. Germline CDR1 LNHDA, CDR2 SQIVND (reference sequence). The length of the CDR3 is 16 residues. Losses at the gene ends were 7 bases for V and 1 base for J; bases not matched to a gene: 7. The CDR3 DNA sequence: TGTGCCAGTAATTTGGGACAGGGGTTCAGCAATCAGCCCCAGCATTTT. Amino acids: CASNLGQGFSNQPQHF. The entire variable domain, with the rest obtained from reference TRBV19 and TRBJ1-5, is as follows: DGGITQSPKYLFRKEGQNVTLSCEQNLNHDAMYWYRQDPGQGLRLIYYSQIVNDFQKGDIAEGYSVSREKKESFPLTVTSAQKNPTAFYLCASNLGQGFSNQPQHFGDGTRLSIL.

V usage is TRBV30 and J usage is TRBJ1-5; tentatively, D is TRBD1 (5 bases). Germline CDR1 and CDR2: GTSNPN and SVGIG (reference sequence). The V and J ends lost 5 bases and 1 base respectively, with 6 bases between them. This CDR3 has 12 residues. Here the CDR3 reads CAWGQSNQPQHF. The CDR3 DNA is TGTGCCTGGGGACAAAGCAATCAGCCCCAGCATTTT.

The chain links TRBV28 to TRBJ1-2, with a possible D match to TRBD1 (5 bases). V dropped 5 bases and J dropped 4 bases, with 14 bases sitting between them. Germline values: CDR1 MDHEN, CDR2 SYDVKM. This CDR3 spans 14 amino acids. The CDR3 DNA sequence: TGTGCCAGCAGTCCTAGGGGTCCCCTCTATGGCTACACCTTC. It specifies CASSPRGPLYGYTF.

This chain connects TRBV30 to TRBJ2-2, with TRBD1 identical over 9 bases. CDR3 length equals 13 residues. CDR1 is GTSNPN, CDR2 SVGIG, per germline (reference sequence). V was pared by 2 bases and J by 6 bases, with 1 base of the junction left unmatched. This CDR3 is CAWSRQGAGELFF. CDR3 in DNA: TGTGCCTGGAGTCGACAGGGGGCCGGGGAGCTGTTTTTT. Combining the CDR3 with reference TRBV30 and TRBJ2-2 gives the whole variable domain SQTIHQWPATLVQPVGSPLSLECTVEGTSNPNLYWYRQAAGRGLQLLFYSVGIGQISSEVPQNLSASRPQDRQFILSSKKLLLSDSGFYLCAWSRQGAGELFFGEGSRLTVL.

This sequence joins TRBV11-2 and TRBJ1-1, with D unclear. CDR1 and CDR2 (germline): SGHAT, FQNNGV. This CDR3 is built from 13 residues. V was pared by 3 bases and J by 4 bases, with 9 bases between. CDR3: CASSFQESTEAFF. The CDR3 coding sequence is TGTGCCAGCAGCTTCCAAGAGAGCACTGAAGCTTTCTTT.

V gene TRBV5-4 combines with J gene TRBJ1-4; the match to TRBD1 covers 8 bases. CDR3 length: 15 residues. Losses at the gene ends were 4 bases for V and 4 bases for J; bases not matched to a gene: 6. Looked up from germline, CDR1 is SGHNT and CDR2 is YYREEE (reference sequence). The DNA for the CDR3 is TGTGCCAGCAGCCTAAAACAGGGGGATAATGAAAAACTGTTTTTT. This gives the protein CASSLKQGDNEKLFF.

The chain uses TRBV10-3 and TRBJ2-7; D gene unclear. The CDR3 is 12 amino acids. V gave up 0 bases and J gave up 3 bases, with 3 bases separating them. The germline gives CDR1 ENHRY, CDR2 SYGVKD. The CDR3, as DNA: TGTGCCATCAGTGAGTCGAGCTACGAGCAGTACTTC. This codes for CAISESSYEQYF.

V gene TRBV9 combines with J gene TRBJ2-2, with TRBD1 as a possible D gene (6 bases). V dropped 3 bases and J dropped 4 bases, with 19 bases sitting between them. The CDR3 has 17 amino acids. Germline CDR1 is SGDLS and CDR2 is YYNGEE. CDR3 nucleotide sequence: TGTGCCAGCAGCGCCGGCGGCAGGGGATTTGGCACCGGGGAGCTGTTTTTT. Protein: CASSAGGRGFGTGELFF.

This chain uses TRBV30 with TRBJ2-5; TRBD1 matches at 11 bases. The CDR3 extends over 15 amino acids. Germline CDR1 and CDR2: GTSNPN and SVGIG (reference sequence). J was trimmed by 5 bases and V by 0 bases; bases with no gene match: 5. The CDR3: CAWSVRTGGRETQYF. CDR3 DNA: TGTGCCTGGAGTGTAAGGACAGGGGGCCGGGAGACCCAGTACTTC.

V is TRBV7-2 and J is TRBJ2-7, with TRBD2 matching 13 bases. V lost 5 bases, J lost 5 bases, and 9 bases stayed unmatched. Per germline, CDR1 SGHTA and CDR2 FQGNSA. The CDR3 length is 16 residues. Written as DNA, the CDR3 is TGTGCCAGCAGCAACGGACTAGCGGGAGTCCCCCACGAGCAGTACTTC. Translated, it gives CASSNGLAGVPHEQYF.